This TCR beta chain originates from a study of blood T cell repertoires in COVID-19. As for the study in general: Italy, Spain and the United States were the sources of the convalescent and acute COVID-19 samples. PBMCs, B-cell-depleted T cells, or T cells were the source of the cDNA or gDNA that made up the material.

Germline values: CDR1 MNHEY, CDR2 SVGEGT. V was trimmed by 2 bases and J by 2 bases, leaving 23 bases between them. The CDR3 loop spans 19 amino acids. Under the authors' procedure: Estimates of nucleated cell counts were drawn from the amplification of reference gene primers. Only in-frame clones appear in the TCRdb table, and some are missing; sequencing was by immunoSEQ multiplex PCR. V and J calls and clone size are as listed in that table; D and trimming were resolved from the DNA. The repertoire includes 140,000 or so clones, around 90% of them detected once, and roughly a tenth sits in the top ten. This clone was observed a single time.

V usage is TRBV6-2 or TRBV6-3 and J usage is TRBJ2-3, with a possible D match to TRBD2 (5 bases). This TCR was recovered from a man between 60 and 70 years old with active or convalescent COVID-19. The sample taken for sequencing was peripheral blood. CDR3 sequence reads: CASSYAPWVPAAATDTQYF. CDR3 DNA: TGTGCCAGCAGTTACGCCCCGTGGGTGCCAGCGGCAGCCACAGATACGCAGTATTTT.